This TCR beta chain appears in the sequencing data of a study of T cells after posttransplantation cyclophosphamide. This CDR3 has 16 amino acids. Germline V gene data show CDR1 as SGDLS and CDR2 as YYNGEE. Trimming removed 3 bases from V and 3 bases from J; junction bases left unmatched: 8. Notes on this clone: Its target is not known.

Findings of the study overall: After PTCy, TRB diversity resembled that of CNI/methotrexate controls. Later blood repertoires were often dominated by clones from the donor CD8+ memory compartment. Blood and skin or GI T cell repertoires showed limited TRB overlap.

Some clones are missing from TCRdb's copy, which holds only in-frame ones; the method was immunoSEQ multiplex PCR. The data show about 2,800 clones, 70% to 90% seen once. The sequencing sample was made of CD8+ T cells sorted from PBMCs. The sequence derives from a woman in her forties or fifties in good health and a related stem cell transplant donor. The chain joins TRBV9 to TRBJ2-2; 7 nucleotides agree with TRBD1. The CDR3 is CASSANRDSDTGELFF. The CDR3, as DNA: TGTGCCAGCAGCGCCAACCGGGACAGTGACACCGGGGAGCTGTTTTTT.